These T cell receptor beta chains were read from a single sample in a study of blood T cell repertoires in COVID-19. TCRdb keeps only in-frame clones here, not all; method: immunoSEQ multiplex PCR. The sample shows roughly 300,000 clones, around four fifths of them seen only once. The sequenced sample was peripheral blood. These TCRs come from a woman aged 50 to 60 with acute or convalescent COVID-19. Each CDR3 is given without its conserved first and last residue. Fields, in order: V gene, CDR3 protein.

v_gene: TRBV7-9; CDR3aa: ASSQGVTGELF
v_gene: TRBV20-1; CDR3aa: SASPPGLAGWWSYEQY
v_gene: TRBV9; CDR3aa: ASSAVRGLNAEAF
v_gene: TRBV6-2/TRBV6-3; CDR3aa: ASSYTGGKSRDTEAF
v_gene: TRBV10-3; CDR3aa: AISTDFARSPLH
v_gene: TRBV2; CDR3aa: ASSVTSGGSGETQY
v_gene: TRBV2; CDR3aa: ASSGQTNYGYT
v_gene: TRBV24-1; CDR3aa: ATSDRDRGVGNEQF
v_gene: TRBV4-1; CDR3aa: ASSQVDMMSYNEQF
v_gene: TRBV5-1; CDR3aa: ASSVPGLGADTGELF
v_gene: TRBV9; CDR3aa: ASSPTDRVPDTQY
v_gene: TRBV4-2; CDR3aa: ASSQESVPGLEAF
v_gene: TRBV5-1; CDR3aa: ASSLDGVSDYGYT
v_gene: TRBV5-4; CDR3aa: ASSFPGGTNTGELF
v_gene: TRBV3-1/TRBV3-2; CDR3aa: ASSQEQGTGELF
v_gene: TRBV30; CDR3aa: AWSVSGFSYGYT
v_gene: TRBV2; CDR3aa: ASSVRLAGGPRTDTQY
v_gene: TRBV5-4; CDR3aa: ASIDRVTDTQY
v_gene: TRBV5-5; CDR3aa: ASSFGQGAIYGYT
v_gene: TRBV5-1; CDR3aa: ASSLAGAGTEAF
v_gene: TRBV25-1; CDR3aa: ASWGSGLSGNTIY
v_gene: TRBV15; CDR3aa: ATSRVGGVGSAF
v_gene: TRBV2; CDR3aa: ASRKNRGSSGNTIY
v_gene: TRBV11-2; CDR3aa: ASSFDGTPYNEQF
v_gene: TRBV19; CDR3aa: ASFKYGYT
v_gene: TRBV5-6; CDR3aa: ASYSTSTNEKLF
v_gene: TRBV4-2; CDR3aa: ASSPPGVGTEAF
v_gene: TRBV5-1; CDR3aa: ASTPSGGTNYGYT
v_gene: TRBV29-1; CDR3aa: SVDRGLY
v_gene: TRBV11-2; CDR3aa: ASSPRSTGPDTEAF
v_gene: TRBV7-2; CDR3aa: ASSLNSVPSNIQY
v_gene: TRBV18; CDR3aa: ASSPLRTGEGNTEAF
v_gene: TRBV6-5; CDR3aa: ASRDTTGNTIY
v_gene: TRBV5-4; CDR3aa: ASSLGGGDKTQY
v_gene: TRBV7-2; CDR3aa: ASSLGGHLSYEQY
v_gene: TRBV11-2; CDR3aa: ASSLEASGRETQY
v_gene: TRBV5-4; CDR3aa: ASSLIAADTDTQY
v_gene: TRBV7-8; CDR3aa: ASSQYSEAF
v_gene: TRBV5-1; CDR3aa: ASSPPGIPPYEQY
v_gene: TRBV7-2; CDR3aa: ASSLEPSSYNSPLH
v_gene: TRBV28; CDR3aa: ASSFFGDNTEAF
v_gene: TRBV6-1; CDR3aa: ASSEQASNNSPLH
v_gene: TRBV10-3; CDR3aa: AIRASVTEAF
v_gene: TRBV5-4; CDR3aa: ASSLNGGAVQPQH
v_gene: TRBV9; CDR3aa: ASSVSSGGNTGELF
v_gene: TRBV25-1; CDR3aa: ASRERESYEQY
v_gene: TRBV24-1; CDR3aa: ATSEGQGSTDTQY
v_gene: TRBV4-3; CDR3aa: ASSHRDRDGYT
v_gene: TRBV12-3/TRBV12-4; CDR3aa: ASSFAADSPLH